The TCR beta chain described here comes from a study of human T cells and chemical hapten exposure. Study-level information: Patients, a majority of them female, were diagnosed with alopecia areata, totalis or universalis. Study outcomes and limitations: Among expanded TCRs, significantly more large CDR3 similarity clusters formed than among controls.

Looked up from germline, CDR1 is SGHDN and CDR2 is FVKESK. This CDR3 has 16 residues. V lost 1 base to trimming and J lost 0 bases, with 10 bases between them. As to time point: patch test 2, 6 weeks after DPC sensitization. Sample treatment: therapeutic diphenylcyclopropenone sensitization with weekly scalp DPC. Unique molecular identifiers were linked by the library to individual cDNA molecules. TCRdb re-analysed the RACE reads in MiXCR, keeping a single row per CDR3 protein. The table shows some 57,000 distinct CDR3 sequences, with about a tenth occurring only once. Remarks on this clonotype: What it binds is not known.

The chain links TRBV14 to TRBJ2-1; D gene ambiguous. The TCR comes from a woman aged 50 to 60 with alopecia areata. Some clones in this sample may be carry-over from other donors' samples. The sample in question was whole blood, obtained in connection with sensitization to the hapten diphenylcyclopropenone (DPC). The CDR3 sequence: CASSQVFLSSYNEQFF. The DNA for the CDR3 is TGTGCCAGCAGCCAAGTATTCTTGAGCTCCTACAATGAGCAGTTCTTC.